This T cell receptor (beta chain) was documented in a study of PD-1 blockade in classical Hodgkin lymphoma. Study-level findings and limits: Underlying causes for the observed repertoire differences were not defined, possibly disease activity or prior therapy.

The CDR3 is 18 residues long. V shed 0 bases and J shed 0 bases, with 12 bases lying between them. Germline V CDR1 and CDR2: LGHNA, YNFKEQ. Some clones are missing from TCRdb's copy, which holds only in-frame ones; the method was immunoSEQ multiplex PCR. The table lists 72,000 or so clones, about 92% of them singletons, with around 8.5% in the top ten. Of note for this clone: Its antigen is still unknown.

All patients relapsed after autologous stem cell transplantation, and brentuximab vedotin exposure varied. This chain uses TRBV4-2 with TRBJ2-6; D gene uncertain. This clonotype was sampled from a human donor with classical Hodgkin lymphoma. The sequencing used peripheral blood mononuclear cells (PBMCs), collected at baseline. The CDR3 loop is CASSQEWALFSGANVLTF. In DNA, the CDR3 is TGTGCCAGCAGCCAAGAATGGGCTCTTTTCTCTGGGGCCAACGTCCTGACTTTC.